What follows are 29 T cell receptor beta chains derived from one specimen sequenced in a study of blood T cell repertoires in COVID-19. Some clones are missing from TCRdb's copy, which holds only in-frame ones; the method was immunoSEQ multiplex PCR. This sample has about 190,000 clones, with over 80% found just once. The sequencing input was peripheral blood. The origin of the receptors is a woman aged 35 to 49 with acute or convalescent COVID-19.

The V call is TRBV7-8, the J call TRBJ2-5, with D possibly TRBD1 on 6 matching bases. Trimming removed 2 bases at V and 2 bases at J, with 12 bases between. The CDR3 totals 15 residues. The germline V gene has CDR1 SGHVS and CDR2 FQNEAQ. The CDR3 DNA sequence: TGTGCCAGCAGCTTATATCAGGGGCCTCAAGAGACCCAGTACTTC. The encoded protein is CASSLYQGPQETQYF.

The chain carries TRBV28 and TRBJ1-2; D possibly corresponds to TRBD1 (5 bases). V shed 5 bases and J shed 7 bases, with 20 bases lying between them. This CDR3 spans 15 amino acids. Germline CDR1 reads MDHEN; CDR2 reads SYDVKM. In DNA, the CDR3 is TGTGCCAGCAGTCCCATACAGGTTGTAGTGCGTGGCTACACCTTC. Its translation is CASSPIQVVVRGYTF.

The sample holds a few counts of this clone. The CDR3 DNA reads as TGTGCCAGCAGCTTGGTAGGACAGTTAAGGGGCGATTCACCCCTCCACTTT. Protein sequence: CASSLVGQLRGDSPLHF. The chain employs TRBV5-5 and TRBJ1-6; a possible D gene is TRBD1 (6 bases). The CDR3 is made up of 17 amino acids. V lost 0 bases and J 8 bases, leaving 18 bases between the germline ends. In germline, CDR1 is SGHKS, CDR2 YYEKEE (reference sequence). Based on the CDR3 plus reference TRBV5-5 and TRBJ1-6, the full variable domain is DAGVTQSPTHLIKTRGQQVTLRCSPISGHKSVSWYQQVLGQGPQFIFQYYEKEERGRGNFPDRFSARQFPNYSSELNVNALLLGDSALYLCASSLVGQLRGDSPLHFGNGTRLTVT.

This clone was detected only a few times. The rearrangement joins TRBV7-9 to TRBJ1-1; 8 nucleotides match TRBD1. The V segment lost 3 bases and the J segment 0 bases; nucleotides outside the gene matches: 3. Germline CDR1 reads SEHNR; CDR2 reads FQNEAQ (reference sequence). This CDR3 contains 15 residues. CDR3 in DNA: TGTGCCAGCAGCTTCATACAGGGGGTGAACACTGAAGCTTTCTTT. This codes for CASSFIQGVNTEAFF.

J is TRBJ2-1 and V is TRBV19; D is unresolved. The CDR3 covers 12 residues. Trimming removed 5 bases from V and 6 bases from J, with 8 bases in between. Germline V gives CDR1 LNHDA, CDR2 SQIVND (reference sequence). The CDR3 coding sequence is TGTGCCAGTAGTGATAGTTTCAATGAGCAGTTCTTC. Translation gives CASSDSFNEQFF.

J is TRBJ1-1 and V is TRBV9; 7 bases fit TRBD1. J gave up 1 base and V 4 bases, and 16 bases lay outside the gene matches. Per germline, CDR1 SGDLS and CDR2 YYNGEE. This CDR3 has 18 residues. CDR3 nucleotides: TGTGCCAGCAGCCGAAGACAGGGTTTAAGTTTAAGGAACACTGAAGCTTTCTTT. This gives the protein CASSRRQGLSLRNTEAFF.

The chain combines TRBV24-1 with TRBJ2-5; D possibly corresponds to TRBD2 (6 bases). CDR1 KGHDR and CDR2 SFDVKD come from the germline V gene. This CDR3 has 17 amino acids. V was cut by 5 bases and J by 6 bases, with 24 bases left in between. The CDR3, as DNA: TGTGCCACCAGTGGCCCGTTCGGGACTCCCGAGGCACAGACCCAGTACTTC. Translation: CATSGPFGTPEAQTQYF.

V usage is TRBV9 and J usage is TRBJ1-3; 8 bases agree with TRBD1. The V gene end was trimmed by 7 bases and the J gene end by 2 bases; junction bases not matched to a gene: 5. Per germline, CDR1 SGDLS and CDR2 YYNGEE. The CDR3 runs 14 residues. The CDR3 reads CASADRAPGNTIYF. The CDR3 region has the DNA TGTGCCAGCGCGGACAGGGCTCCTGGAAACACCATATATTTT.

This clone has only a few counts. The DNA of the CDR3 is TGTGCCACCGAGACAGGGTTGGTGGGAGATACGCAGTATTTT. Translation: CATETGLVGDTQYF. The rearrangement joins TRBV24-1 to TRBJ2-3; 7 nucleotides line up with TRBD1. Per the germline V gene, CDR1 is KGHDR and CDR2 is SFDVKD. CDR3 size: 14 residues. V gave up 9 bases and J gave up 5 bases; unmatched junction bases: 10.

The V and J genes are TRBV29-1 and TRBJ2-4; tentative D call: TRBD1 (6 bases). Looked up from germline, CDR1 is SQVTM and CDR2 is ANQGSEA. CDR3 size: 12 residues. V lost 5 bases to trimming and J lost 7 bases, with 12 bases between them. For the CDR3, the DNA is TGCAGCGTTCCAACAGGGAATAACATTCAGTACTTC. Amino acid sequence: CSVPTGNNIQYF.

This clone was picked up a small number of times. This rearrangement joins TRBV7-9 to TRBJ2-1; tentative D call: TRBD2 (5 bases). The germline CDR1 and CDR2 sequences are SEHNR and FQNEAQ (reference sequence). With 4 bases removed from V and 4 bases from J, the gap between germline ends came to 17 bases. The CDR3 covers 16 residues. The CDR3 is CASSSGVQTPYNEQFF. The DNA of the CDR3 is TGTGCCAGCAGCTCCGGGGTACAGACCCCTTACAATGAGCAGTTCTTC.

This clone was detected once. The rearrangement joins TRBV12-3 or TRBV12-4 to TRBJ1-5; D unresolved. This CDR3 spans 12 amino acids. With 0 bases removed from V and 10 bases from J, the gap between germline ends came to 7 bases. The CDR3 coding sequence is TGTGCCAGCAGTTTAGCACAGTTTCCCCAGCATTTT. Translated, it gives CASSLAQFPQHF.

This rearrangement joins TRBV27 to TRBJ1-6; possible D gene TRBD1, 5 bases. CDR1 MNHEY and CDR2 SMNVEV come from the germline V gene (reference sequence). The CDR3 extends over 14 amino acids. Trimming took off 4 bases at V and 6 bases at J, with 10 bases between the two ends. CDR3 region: CASSYLDTNSPLHF. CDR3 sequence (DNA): TGTGCCAGCAGTTACCTGGACACTAATTCACCCCTCCACTTT.

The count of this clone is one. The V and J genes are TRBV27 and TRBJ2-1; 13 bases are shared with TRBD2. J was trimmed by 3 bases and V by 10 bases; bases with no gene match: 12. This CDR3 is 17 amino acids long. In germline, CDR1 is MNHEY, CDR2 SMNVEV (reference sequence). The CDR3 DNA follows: TGTGCCATTGCGCCCACTAGCGGGAGGGCCGGCTACAATGAGCAGTTCTTC. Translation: CAIAPTSGRAGYNEQFF.

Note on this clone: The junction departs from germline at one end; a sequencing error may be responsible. The CDR3 DNA reads as TGCGCCAGCAGCATCAGGACAGTGAACGCCGGGGAGCTGTTTTTT. Translated: CASSIRTVNAGELFF. This rearrangement joins TRBV4-1 to TRBJ2-2; possible D gene TRBD1, 6 bases. Looked up from germline, CDR1 is MGHRA and CDR2 is YSYEKL. This CDR3 is built from 15 residues.

The CDR3 spells CASSPRGASGANVLTF. The CDR3, as DNA: TGTGCCAGCAGCCCCCGGGGGGCCTCTGGGGCCAACGTCCTGACTTTC. This chain connects TRBV27 to TRBJ2-6, with a possible D match to TRBD2 (7 bases). Between the trimmed V and J ends, which lost 6 bases and 0 bases, there was a span of 12 bases. Germline CDR1 MNHEY, CDR2 SMNVEV (reference sequence). The CDR3 consists of 16 residues.

CDR3 DNA: TGTGCCAGCAGCTTGGAGAGCTCCTACGAGCAGTACTTC. Residues: CASSLESSYEQYF. The chain combines TRBV5-5 with TRBJ2-7; the D is unclear. V was clipped by 0 bases and J by 0 bases, with 4 bases between them. This CDR3 comprises 13 residues. Germline V lookup: CDR1 SGHKS, CDR2 YYEKEE (reference sequence).

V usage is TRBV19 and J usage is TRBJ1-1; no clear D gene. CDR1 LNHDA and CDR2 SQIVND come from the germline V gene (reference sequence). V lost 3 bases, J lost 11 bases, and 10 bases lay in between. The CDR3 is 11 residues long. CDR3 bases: TGTGCCAGTAGTATCAGGTTTGGGGCTTTCTTT. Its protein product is CASSIRFGAFF. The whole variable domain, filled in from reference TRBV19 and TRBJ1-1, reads DGGITQSPKYLFRKEGQNVTLSCEQNLNHDAMYWYRQDPGQGLRLIYYSQIVNDFQKGDIAEGYSVSREKKESFPLTVTSAQKNPTAFYLCASSIRFGAFFGQGTRLTVV.

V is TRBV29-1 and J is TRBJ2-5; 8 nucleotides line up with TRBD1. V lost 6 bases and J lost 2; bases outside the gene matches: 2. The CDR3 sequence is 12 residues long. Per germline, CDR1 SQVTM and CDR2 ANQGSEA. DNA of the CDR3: TGCAGCGTCCGACAGGGGCAAGAGACCCAGTACTTC. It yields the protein CSVRQGQETQYF.

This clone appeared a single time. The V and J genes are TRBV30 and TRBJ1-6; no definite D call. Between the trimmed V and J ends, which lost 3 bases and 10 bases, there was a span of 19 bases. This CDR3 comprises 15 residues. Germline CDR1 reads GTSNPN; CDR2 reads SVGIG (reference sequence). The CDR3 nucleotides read TGTGCCTGGAGCCTGGCGGGTGTTCGAAACTCACCCCTCCACTTT. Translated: CAWSLAGVRNSPLHF.

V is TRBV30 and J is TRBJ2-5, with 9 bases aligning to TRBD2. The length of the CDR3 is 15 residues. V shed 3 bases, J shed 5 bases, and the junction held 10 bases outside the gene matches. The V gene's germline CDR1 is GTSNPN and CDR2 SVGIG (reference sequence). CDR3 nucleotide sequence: TGTGCCTGGAGCCTCCCGGGACTAGCAGGCGAGACCCAGTACTTC. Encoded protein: CAWSLPGLAGETQYF.

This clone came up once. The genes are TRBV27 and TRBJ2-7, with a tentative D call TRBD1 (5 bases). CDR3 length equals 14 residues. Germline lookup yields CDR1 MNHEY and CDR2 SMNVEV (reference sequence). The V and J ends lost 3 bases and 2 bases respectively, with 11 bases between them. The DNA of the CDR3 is TGTGCCAGCAGTTTGCAGGGAACCACCTACGAGCAGTACTTC. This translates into CASSLQGTTYEQYF.

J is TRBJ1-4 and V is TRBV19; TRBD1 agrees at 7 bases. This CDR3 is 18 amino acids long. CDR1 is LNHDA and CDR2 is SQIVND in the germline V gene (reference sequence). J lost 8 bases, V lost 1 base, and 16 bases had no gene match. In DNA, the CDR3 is TGTGCCAGTAGTATAGGGAACGGCCGGACAGGTCCGTCGGAAAAACTGTTTTTT. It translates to CASSIGNGRTGPSEKLFF. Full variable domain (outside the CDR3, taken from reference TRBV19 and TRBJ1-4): DGGITQSPKYLFRKEGQNVTLSCEQNLNHDAMYWYRQDPGQGLRLIYYSQIVNDFQKGDIAEGYSVSREKKESFPLTVTSAQKNPTAFYLCASSIGNGRTGPSEKLFFGSGTQLSVL.

CDR3 residues: CASSFYSTGELFF. For the CDR3, the DNA is TGTGCCAGCAGCTTTTATTCCACCGGGGAGCTGTTTTTT. The V call is TRBV5-5, the J call TRBJ2-2; D gene ambiguous. The CDR3 loop spans 13 amino acids. CDR1 is SGHKS and CDR2 is YYEKEE in the germline V gene (reference sequence). The germline V and J ends were trimmed by 2 bases and 4 bases, with 6 bases remaining between them.

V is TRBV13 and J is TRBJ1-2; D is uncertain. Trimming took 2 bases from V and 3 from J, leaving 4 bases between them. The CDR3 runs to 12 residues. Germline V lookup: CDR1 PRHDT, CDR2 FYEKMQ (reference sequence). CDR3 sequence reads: CASSLSYYGYTF. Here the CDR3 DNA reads TGTGCCAGCAGCTTATCCTACTATGGCTACACCTTC.

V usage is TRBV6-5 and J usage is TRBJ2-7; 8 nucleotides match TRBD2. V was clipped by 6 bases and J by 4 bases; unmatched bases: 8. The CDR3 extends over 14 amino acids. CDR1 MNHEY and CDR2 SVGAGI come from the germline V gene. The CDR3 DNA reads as TGTGCCAGCAGGGGGCGGGAGGCCAAGTACGAGCAGTACTTC. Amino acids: CASRGREAKYEQYF.

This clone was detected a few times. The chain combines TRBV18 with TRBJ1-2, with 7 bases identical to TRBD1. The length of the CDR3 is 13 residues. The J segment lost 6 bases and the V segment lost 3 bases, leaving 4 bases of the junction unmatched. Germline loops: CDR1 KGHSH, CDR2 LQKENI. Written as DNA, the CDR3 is TGTGCCAGCTCACCTGACAGGGCCGATGGCTACACCTTC. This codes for CASSPDRADGYTF.

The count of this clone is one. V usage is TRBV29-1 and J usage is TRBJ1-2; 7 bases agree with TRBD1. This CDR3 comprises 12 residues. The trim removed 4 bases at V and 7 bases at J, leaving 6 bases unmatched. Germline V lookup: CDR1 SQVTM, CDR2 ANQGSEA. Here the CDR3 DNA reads TGCAGCGTTGTCAGGGGGTCAGGTGGCTACACCTTC. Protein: CSVVRGSGGYTF.

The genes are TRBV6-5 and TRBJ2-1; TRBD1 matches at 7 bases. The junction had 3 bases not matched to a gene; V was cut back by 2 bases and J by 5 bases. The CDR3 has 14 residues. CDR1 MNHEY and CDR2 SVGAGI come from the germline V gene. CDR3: CASSYRGTDNEQFF. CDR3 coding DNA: TGTGCCAGCAGTTACCGAGGGACAGACAATGAGCAGTTCTTC.